This TCR beta chain derives from a study of cytomegalovirus exposure and HLA in healthy donors. Study observations and caveats: An Asian-associated ancestry cluster reportedly showed fewer N-insertions than the roughly 670-donor mean in a later analysis. The study put around 180 TCR beta chains on its list as cytomegalovirus-associated.

The CDR3 is made up of 16 amino acids. Concerning this clone itself: The antigen remains undetermined.

Amplification used 60 Vbeta primers and 13 Jbeta primers. Data came from immunoSEQ multiplex PCR; TCRdb stores just in-frame clones and leaves some out. Altogether about 190,000 clones are present, about 80% being singletons, with the ten largest covering around 3.6%. The genes are TRBV21-1 and TRBJ2-2; the D call of TRBD2 is as the table states it, not checked on the DNA. TRBV21-1 is a pseudogene locus. The origin of this receptor is a man aged 35-49 years in good health and CMV-seropositive. The sequencing input was PBMCs. CDR3 region: CASSKGLALHTGELFF. CDR3 nucleotides: TGTGCCAGCAGCAAAGGCCTAGCCCTTCACACCGGGGAGCTGTTTTTT.